What follows are 27 T cell receptor beta chains derived from one specimen sequenced in a study of T cells in Graves' hyperthyroidism and ophthalmopathy. Authors of the study amplified TCR beta CDR3 regions from RNA transcripts. In the first-round RT-PCR of the TCR CDR3, the HTBI primer set was used. TCRdb reprocessed the multiplex PCR reads via MiXCR and lists one record per CDR3 protein. This sample has about 560,000 distinct CDR3 sequences, with around 46% found just once. The sequencing sample was made of peripheral blood or thyroid tissue (not recorded which). The source of these receptors is a woman between 18 and 29 years old with Graves' hyperthyroidism.

V gene TRBV7-8 combines with J gene TRBJ2-5; no clear D. Germline V gives CDR1 SGHVS, CDR2 FQNEAQ. V lost 7 bases to trimming and J lost 3 bases, with 15 bases between them. The CDR3 spans 14 residues. CDR3 in DNA: TGTGCCAGCACCGAACGATGGGCAAAAGAGACCCAGTACTTC. This codes for CASTERWAKETQYF.

The chain combines TRBV6-6 with TRBJ1-5; unclear D gene. CDR1 MNHNY and CDR2 SVGAGI come from the germline V gene (reference sequence). This CDR3 spans 14 amino acids. V lost 5 bases to trimming and J lost 4 bases, with 12 bases between them. The chain's CDR3 is CASSEYVGNQPQHF. The CDR3 DNA sequence: TGTGCCAGCAGTGAATATGTGGGGAATCAGCCCCAGCATTTT.

The chain employs TRBV7-6 and TRBJ1-4, with a tentative D call TRBD1 (5 bases). This CDR3 comprises 15 residues. Germline assignment: CDR1 SGHVS and CDR2 FNYEAQ. With 5 bases removed from V and 6 bases from J, the gap between germline ends came to 16 bases. As DNA, the CDR3 is TGTGCCAGCAGCCATCCCGGGACCGACTATGAAAAACTGTTTTTT. It encodes CASSHPGTDYEKLFF.

This clonotype was found many times. The chain combines TRBV24-1 with TRBJ1-1; D remains unclear. Germline V gene lookup returns CDR1 KGHDR and CDR2 SFDVKD. The CDR3 runs 11 residues. Trimming left V 4 bases short and J 6 bases short, with 5 bases between. DNA of the CDR3: TGTGCCACCAGTGAGACCCCTGAAGCTTTCTTT. Translated, it gives CATSETPEAFF.

The chain links TRBV7-2 to TRBJ1-2; TRBD1 aligns across 7 bases. The CDR3 runs to 15 residues. Germline V CDR1 and CDR2: SGHTA, FQGNSA. J lost 5 bases, V lost 2 bases, and 8 bases had no gene match. The CDR3 nucleotides are TGTGCCAGCAGCTTAAAGATTGGACAGGATTATGGCTACACCTTC. Its translation: CASSLKIGQDYGYTF.

This chain uses TRBV25-1 with TRBJ2-7; 10 bases map to TRBD2. V dropped 1 base and J dropped 1; count of bases not matched to a gene: 4. The CDR3 contains 16 residues. Germline assignment: CDR1 MGHDK and CDR2 SYGVNS. In DNA form, the CDR3 reads TGTGCCAGCAGTGAATCCCTAGCGGGAGCGTCCTACGAGCAGTACTTC. Its protein product is CASSESLAGASYEQYF.

This chain's CDR3 is CASSPTDGRYGYTF. The CDR3 bases are TGTGCCAGTAGTCCCACGGACGGACGCTATGGCTACACCTTC. The V call is TRBV19, the J call TRBJ1-2; D is unresolved. Germline-derived CDR1 and CDR2 are LNHDA and SQIVND (reference sequence). The CDR3 covers 14 residues. Deletions cut 5 bases from V and 4 bases from J, with 14 bases between.

This CDR3 is CSVESQGGQPQHF. In DNA, the CDR3 is TGCAGCGTTGAATCACAGGGGGGGCAGCCCCAGCATTTT. The chain couples TRBV29-1 to TRBJ1-5; 8 bases fit TRBD1. The CDR3 runs to 13 residues. Germline lookup yields CDR1 SQVTM and CDR2 ANQGSEA. The ends lost 2 bases at V and 7 bases at J; junction bases unmatched: 4.

The chain recombines TRBV29-1 with TRBJ2-3; D possibly uses TRBD1 or TRBD2 (6 bases each). V dropped 6 bases and J dropped 4 bases, with 17 bases sitting between them. Germline CDR1 SQVTM, CDR2 ANQGSEA. CDR3 length: 14 residues. The CDR3 loop reads CSVPGGLGPDTQYF. The CDR3 DNA is TGCAGCGTCCCCGGGGGCTTAGGGCCAGATACGCAGTATTTT.

The chain is built from TRBV7-3 and TRBJ1-4; the D gene is possibly TRBD1 (6 bases). With 9 bases removed from V and 10 bases from J, the gap between germline ends came to 15 bases. From germline, CDR1 is SGHTA and CDR2 FQGTGA. The length of the CDR3 is 12 residues. As DNA, the CDR3 is TGTGCCAGTCGGGGGGCGATAGGAAAACTGTTTTTT. This gives the protein CASRGAIGKLFF.

The chain combines TRBV20-1 with TRBJ1-5; 7 bases map to TRBD1. Germline lookup yields CDR1 DFQATT and CDR2 SNEGSKA (reference sequence). V was pared by 5 bases and J by 0 bases, with 4 bases of the junction left unmatched. The CDR3 is made up of 14 amino acids. CDR3 region: CSAQRQGSNQPQHF. As DNA, the CDR3 is TGCAGTGCTCAGAGACAGGGTAGCAATCAGCCCCAGCATTTT.

On this clonotype: A much larger clone lies a single base off, so this may be a read error. The chain recombines TRBV7-3 with TRBJ1-1; maybe TRBD1 (6 bases). The germline gives CDR1 SGHTA, CDR2 FQGTGA. The CDR3 loop spans 13 amino acids. CDR3 DNA sequence: TGTGCCAGCAGCTATACAGGGAACACTGTAGCTTTCTTT. It specifies CASSYTGNTVAFF.

With regard to this clonotype: Lacking the conserved final phenylalanine or tryptophan, this CDR3 likely reflects a read error. This chain uses TRBV7-9 with TRBJ1-5; D uncertain. Trimming shortened V by 5 bases and J by 1 base, and 6 bases separated the two germline ends. The length of the CDR3 is 13 residues. CDR1 and CDR2 from the germline V gene are SEHNR and FQNEAQ (reference sequence). CDR3 loop: CASSPGSNQPQHL. The CDR3 nucleotides are TGTGCCAGCAGCCCCGGGAGCAATCAGCCCCAGCATCTT.

This clonotype appeared many times. In nucleotides, the CDR3 is TGTGCCAGCAGACCGACAGGCGGCGGTAATTCACCCCTCCACTTT. It encodes CASRPTGGGNSPLHF. V usage is TRBV2 and J usage is TRBJ1-6; D may be TRBD1 (6 bases). The germline V gene has CDR1 SNHLY and CDR2 FYNNEI. The V end was cut by 6 bases, the J end by 6 bases, with 15 bases between. The CDR3 runs 15 residues.

Worth noting for this clonotype: The junction does not match germline at one end; this may be a read error. The chain carries TRBV10-3 and TRBJ2-7; no clear D. The CDR3 sequence is 13 residues long. CDR1 is ENHRY and CDR2 is SYGVKD in the germline V gene. CDR3 amino acids: CASSYSTLSEQYF. The CDR3 region has the DNA TGTGCCAGCAGTTACTCGACACTGTCTGAGCAGTACTTC.

In this sample, this clonotype turned up many times. The chain is built from TRBV7-2 and TRBJ1-3; D gene ambiguous. The CDR3 runs to 14 residues. Germline V CDR1 and CDR2: SGHTA, FQGNSA. Trimming left V 7 bases short and J 1 base short, with 11 bases between. CDR3 region: CASNRWESGNTIYF. For the CDR3, the DNA is TGTGCCAGCAATCGGTGGGAGTCTGGAAACACCATATATTTT.

This clonotype has only one observation. The chain recombines TRBV7-9 with TRBJ2-6; D possibly corresponds to TRBD1 (6 bases). V gave up 7 bases and J gave up 1 base, with 11 bases separating them. There are 15 residues in the CDR3. The germline V gene has CDR1 SEHNR and CDR2 FQNEAQ (reference sequence). The DNA of the CDR3 is TGTGCCAGCAACTACACAGGGTCTGGGGCCAACGTCCTGACTTTC. Amino acid sequence: CASNYTGSGANVLTF. Complete variable domain (other parts from reference TRBV7-9 and TRBJ2-6): DTGVSQNPRHKITKRGQNVTFRCDPISEHNRLYWYRQTLGQGPEFLTYFQNEAQLEKSRLLSDRFSAERPKGSFSTLEIQRTEQGDSAMYLCASNYTGSGANVLTFGAGSRLTVL.

About this clonotype itself: A much more abundant neighbour one base away suggests this may be a read error. The chain carries TRBV2 and TRBJ1-2; D is unclear. V was clipped by 3 bases and J by 1 base, with 9 bases between them. The CDR3 loop spans 14 amino acids. Germline-derived CDR1 and CDR2 are SNHLY and FYNNEI. In DNA, the CDR3 is TGTGCCAGCAGTGATTCTTTTGATAACTATGGCTACACCTTC. Amino acid sequence: CASSDSFDNYGYTF.

The chain joins TRBV7-2 to TRBJ2-7; 12 bases match TRBD2. CDR1 is SGHTA, CDR2 FQGNSA, per germline. The junction had 8 bases not matched to a gene; V was cut back by 5 bases and J by 3 bases. The CDR3 has 16 residues. DNA of the CDR3: TGTGCCAGCAGCCGCGTTCCGGGACTAGCGGGCTACGAGCAGTACTTC. This codes for CASSRVPGLAGYEQYF.

About this clonotype: A clone one base away is much larger, so this may be a read error. CDR3 nucleotides: TGTGCCAGCAGCATGGATGGAGGGAGAGAGACCCAGTACTTC. Its protein product is CASSMDGGRETQYF. The chain recombines TRBV25-1 with TRBJ2-5, with D possibly TRBD2 on 6 matching bases. The V and J ends lost 6 bases and 4 bases respectively, with 15 bases between them. Germline lookup yields CDR1 MGHDK and CDR2 SYGVNS. There are 14 residues in the CDR3. The whole variable domain, filled in from reference TRBV25-1 and TRBJ2-5, reads EADIYQTPRYLVIGTGKKITLECSQTMGHDKMYWYQQDPGMELHLIHYSYGVNSTEKGDLSSESTVSRIRTEHFPLTLESARPSHTSQYLCASSMDGGRETQYFGPGTRLLVL.

This clonotype has only a few counts. This chain uses TRBV7-9 with TRBJ1-3; the D gene is possibly TRBD1 (5 bases). The CDR3 runs to 16 residues. V was trimmed by 5 bases and J by 0 bases, leaving 14 bases between them. Germline loops: CDR1 SEHNR, CDR2 FQNEAQ (reference sequence). Written as DNA, the CDR3 is TGTGCCAGCAGCCCCGGGACTCCAAACTCTGGAAACACCATATATTTT. It is translated as CASSPGTPNSGNTIYF. Full variable domain (missing parts from reference TRBV7-9 and TRBJ1-3): DTGVSQNPRHKITKRGQNVTFRCDPISEHNRLYWYRQTLGQGPEFLTYFQNEAQLEKSRLLSDRFSAERPKGSFSTLEIQRTEQGDSAMYLCASSPGTPNSGNTIYFGEGSWLTVV.

The chain joins TRBV7-9 to TRBJ2-5; tentatively, D is TRBD1 (6 bases). This CDR3 has 15 amino acids. Trimming pared 6 bases from V and 5 bases from J, leaving 19 bases between. Germline CDR1 SEHNR, CDR2 FQNEAQ (reference sequence). This CDR3 is CASSYEGQMRETQYF. DNA for the CDR3: TGTGCCAGCAGTTACGAAGGACAGATGAGGGAGACCCAGTACTTC.

This clonotype was seen more than once but under ten times. One end of the junction is discordant with germline, which a read error may explain. V gene TRBV10-2 combines with J gene TRBJ2-5; TRBD2 agrees at 7 bases. Germline lookup yields CDR1 WSHSY and CDR2 SAAADI. CDR3 length: 14 residues. The CDR3 DNA sequence: TGTGCCAGCAGCCAAGTACTAGCGCAAGAGACCCAGTACTTC. Translating it yields CASSQVLAQETQYF.

This clonotype showed up many times. The rearrangement links TRBV29-1 to TRBJ1-1; D perhaps matches TRBD1 (5 bases). V lost 4 bases and J lost 5, with 17 bases in between. This CDR3 is built from 14 residues. Germline-derived CDR1 and CDR2 are SQVTM and ANQGSEA. The CDR3 region is CSVGQGRRWTEAFF. The CDR3 region has the DNA TGCAGCGTTGGGCAGGGAAGACGATGGACTGAAGCTTTCTTT.

The genes are TRBV7-6 and TRBJ2-7; 8 bases align to TRBD2. The germline V gene encodes CDR1 SGHVS and CDR2 FNYEAQ. Trimming cost V 6 bases and J 5 bases; bases outside gene matches: 12. The CDR3 contains 15 residues. The CDR3 loop is CASRIWGGRRNEQYF. The CDR3 DNA reads as TGTGCCAGCAGAATATGGGGCGGGAGGCGAAACGAGCAGTACTTC.

The sample holds many counts of this clonotype. The chain couples TRBV5-1 to TRBJ1-1, with a weak D call TRBD1 (6 bases). Trimming took 3 bases from V and 0 from J, leaving 9 bases between them. CDR1 and CDR2 (germline): SGHRS, YFSETQ. This CDR3 spans 14 amino acids. The CDR3, as DNA: TGCGCCAGCAGCTCGGACAGCATGAACACTGAAGCTTTCTTT. Translated, it gives CASSSDSMNTEAFF.

This clonotype was seen many times. J is TRBJ1-2 and V is TRBV2, with no clear D. CDR1 is SNHLY, CDR2 FYNNEI, per germline. This CDR3 is 11 amino acids long. Trimming pared 6 bases from V and 8 bases from J, leaving 10 bases between. CDR3 region: CASSRTLGYTF. CDR3 nucleotide sequence: TGTGCCAGCAGCAGGACGTTGGGCTACACCTTC.